The clone carrying this TCR beta chain was found a few times. Its antigen is unknown. Here immunoSEQ multiplex PCR was the method, and the copy in TCRdb shows in-frame clones only, minus some. The profile shows roughly 20,000 clones, roughly two thirds of them singletons. The entry originates in a study of vaccination effects on CD4 cells after COVID-19. As for the study in general: Participants received two doses of either the BNT162b2 or mRNA-1273 vaccine.

Antigen-specific CD4+ T cells were expanded with viral peptide pools in the ViraFEST assay before sequencing. Researchers isolated CD4+ T cells once approximately eleven days of culture had elapsed. Neither prior SARS-CoV-2 infection nor positive nucleocapsid antibodies were present in the vaccine recipients. The V end lost 0 bases, the J end lost 2 bases, and 12 bases lay between the germline ends. The germline gives CDR1 MNHNS, CDR2 SASEGT. This CDR3 region has 16 residues. The source of this sequence is a human donor who received a COVID-19 vaccine. The sequences come from CD4+ T cells from PBMCs cultured with HCoV-NL63 spike peptides, collected before COVID-19 vaccination. V is TRBV6-1 and J is TRBJ2-3, with D possibly matching TRBD1 (6 bases). The CDR3 DNA follows: TGTGCCAGCAGTGAAGCGCCAGGGGCGGTCACAGATACGCAGTATTTT. Translating it yields CASSEAPGAVTDTQYF.